Listed here are 13 T cell receptor beta chains from one sample, sequenced in a study of naive and memory T cell subsets. The treatment here: skin biopsy from PPD injection site in Mantoux-positive individual. The library had UMIs added by 3' ligation of an oligonucleotide to TCR cDNA. The SP2 primer and nested alpha and beta constant region primers amplified ligated cDNA in four rounds. Each CDR3 protein gets one entry after TCRdb re-called the UMI-ligation and nested PCR reads with MiXCR. This table holds tens of thousands of distinct CDR3 sequences, approximately 6.7% found once. The sample consisted of skin, taken from a tuberculin skin test site. These TCRs come from an adult in good health.

The chain joins TRBV7-2 to TRBJ1-2; D call uncertain. This CDR3 has 12 amino acids. Germline V lookup: CDR1 SGHTA, CDR2 FQGNSA. V shed 2 bases and J shed 5 bases, with 6 bases lying between them. The CDR3, as DNA: TGTGCCAGCAGCTTAAGAGGTTATGGCTACACCTTC. Translating gives CASSLRGYGYTF.

In this sample, this clonotype turned up many times. V gene TRBV7-9 combines with J gene TRBJ2-4, with 8 bases aligning to TRBD1. Germline CDR1 reads SEHNR; CDR2 reads FQNEAQ (reference sequence). V gave up 3 bases and J gave up 6 bases; unmatched junction bases: 13. The CDR3 is 17 amino acids. The CDR3 DNA follows: TGTGCCAGCAGCTTTTCGGTGTCAGGGGGCGCCGGAAACATTCAGTACTTC. It specifies CASSFSVSGGAGNIQYF.

The V call is TRBV2, the J call TRBJ2-7; D may be TRBD2 (6 bases). The germline gives CDR1 SNHLY, CDR2 FYNNEI. The CDR3 length is 12 residues. Trimming left V 6 bases short and J 6 bases short, with 12 bases between. The CDR3 here is CASREGRVEQYF. CDR3 sequence (DNA): TGTGCCAGCAGGGAGGGTAGGGTCGAGCAGTACTTC.

The chain joins TRBV11-2 to TRBJ1-1; 8 bases align to TRBD1. V was clipped by 7 bases and J by 2 bases; unmatched bases: 3. Per the germline V gene, CDR1 is SGHAT and CDR2 is FQNNGV. This CDR3 spans 13 amino acids. The CDR3 DNA reads TGTGCCAGCATCGACAGGGGTAACACTGAAGCTTTCTTT. This encodes CASIDRGNTEAFF.

This chain links TRBV18 with TRBJ2-3; D perhaps matches TRBD2 (6 bases). The CDR3 has 13 amino acids. V gave up 5 bases and J gave up 4 bases, with 10 bases separating them. Germline V CDR1 and CDR2: KGHSH, LQKENI. This chain's CDR3 is CASSFQRADTQYF. As DNA, the CDR3 is TGTGCCAGCTCATTTCAGCGGGCAGATACGCAGTATTTT.

This clonotype was observed at least ten times. In DNA form, the CDR3 reads TGCAGTGCTAGAGGCCCAGATACGCAGTATTTT. Translating gives CSARGPDTQYF. This chain uses TRBV20-1 with TRBJ2-3; D is ambiguous. Germline loops: CDR1 DFQATT, CDR2 SNEGSKA (reference sequence). The CDR3 sequence is 11 residues long. Trimming removed 1 base from V and 4 bases from J, with 3 bases in between.

By frequency in the sample, this clonotype is medium-sized. This rearrangement joins TRBV2 to TRBJ2-3; D possibly corresponds to TRBD1 (5 bases). The CDR3 extends over 12 amino acids. Trimming removed 8 bases at V and 2 bases at J, with 8 bases between. In germline, CDR1 is SNHLY, CDR2 FYNNEI. The CDR3 loop reads CASRTFTDTQYF. The CDR3 DNA reads TGTGCCAGCCGGACATTCACAGATACGCAGTATTTT.

The chain recombines TRBV7-2 with TRBJ1-5; D is unresolved. The CDR3 loop spans 12 amino acids. The V end was cut by 2 bases, the J end by 6 bases, with 5 bases between. Germline V CDR1 and CDR2: SGHTA, FQGNSA. The CDR3 protein is CASSLLGQPQHF. DNA for the CDR3: TGTGCCAGCAGCTTATTGGGTCAGCCCCAGCATTTT.

The genes are TRBV2 and TRBJ2-1; unclear D gene. This CDR3 has 15 amino acids. Per germline, CDR1 SNHLY and CDR2 FYNNEI. V lost 6 bases and J lost 3, with 15 bases in between. CDR3 in amino acids: CASSVVLRRYNEQFF. DNA of the CDR3: TGTGCCAGCAGCGTTGTTCTCCGTCGCTACAATGAGCAGTTCTTC.

The sample holds many counts of this clonotype. This rearrangement joins TRBV24-1 to TRBJ2-1, with D uncertain. The CDR3 length is 13 residues. Trimming removed 6 bases from V and 9 bases from J, with 14 bases in between. Germline CDR1 reads KGHDR; CDR2 reads SFDVKD. CDR3: CATSSPHGREQFF. The CDR3 coding sequence is TGTGCCACCAGTTCCCCCCATGGGCGTGAGCAGTTCTTC.

This clonotype was recorded a few times. This sequence joins TRBV12-3 or TRBV12-4 and TRBJ2-4; possibly TRBD2 for D (6 bases). This CDR3 is built from 15 residues. V was pared by 6 bases and J by 6 bases, with 18 bases between. The CDR3 DNA follows: TGTGCCAGCAGCCAGAGAGGGAATAGCGGAAACATTCAGTACTTC. Its protein product is CASSQRGNSGNIQYF.

This clonotype occurred many times. This CDR3 is CASRPGGSGANVLTF. The CDR3 region has the DNA TGTGCCAGCAGGCCTGGGGGTTCTGGGGCCAACGTCCTGACTTTC. The chain employs TRBV28 and TRBJ2-6; D tentatively fits TRBD1 or TRBD2 (5 bases each). CDR1 and CDR2 (germline): MDHEN, SYDVKM. The V end lost 6 bases, the J end lost 1 base, and 10 bases lay between the germline ends. The CDR3 runs 15 residues.

This chain joins TRBV5-1 and TRBJ2-7; no clear D gene. CDR1 is SGHRS, CDR2 YFSETQ, per germline. The CDR3 is 14 residues long. V lost 4 bases and J lost 2, with 13 bases in between. The CDR3: CASSHTGPTYEQYF. DNA of the CDR3: TGCGCCAGCAGCCACACGGGTCCCACCTACGAGCAGTACTTC.